This T cell receptor (beta chain) was captured in a study of cytomegalovirus exposure and HLA in healthy donors (dated by TCRdb to about 2017). With respect to the entire study: According to an earlier analysis of 587 of the donors, about 170 million T cells yielded over 100 million unique TCR beta sequences and approximately 300 Gb of sequence data. Of the roughly 400 genotyped donors, 65% to 90% fell in the genetic ancestry cluster associated with self-reported Caucasian donors. A later genetic analysis took genome-wide SNP genotypes for 398 of the 666 donors and used that subset as a discovery cohort. On average, about 240,000 unique TCR beta nucleotide sequences were sequenced per donor among some 420 genotyped donors of the cohort, with 15% to 20% of those sequences being non-productive. An earlier analysis of 587 of the donors used high-throughput TCR beta sequencing to judge whether each TCR beta V gene segment behaved as functional or pseudogenic. All discovery cohort repertoires had been generated on a single sequencing platform. Along with the approximately 600-subject first cohort, a separate validation cohort of over a hundred different subjects was used. The aim of the study was to test whether cataloging public T cell receptors could identify signatures of past pathogen exposure. Donor age, sex, ethnicity and CMV serostatus were compiled alongside the repertoire data. To study patterns of TCR occurrence, a later analysis re-analyzed previously published TCR beta repertoires from 500 to 850 donors and added high-resolution HLA genotyping. Using immunosequencing, the study profiled T cell repertoires from around 680 subjects and related those repertoires to cytomegalovirus serostatus. Typing coverage varied by locus: roughly 629-640 donors for A, B, C, DRB1 and DQB1; approximately 560 for DQA1; approximately 610 for DPA1; roughly 470 for DPB1. HLA typing covered class I and class II loci at four-digit resolution. An early release that covered 640 HLA-typed donors contained approximately 300 gigabases of sequencing data and tens of millions of unique TCR sequences. About five DR-DQ haplotypes were treated as single units for association and clustering because of strong linkage in the cohort. The study combined high-throughput TCR immunosequencing, statistical association of individual TCRs with disease status, and machine learning to predict cytomegalovirus infection status. The later analysis used no new phenotypic data to find candidate immune exposures, relying instead on TCR beta sequences and their occurrence across donors.

The cohort consisted of 670 or so healthy bone marrow donors. All cohort members were sampled while nominally healthy, although unrecorded immune exposures were likely present. The donor was CMV seropositive and was included in the group of 250 to 300 seropositive cohort members. A peripheral blood sample was collected from each donor, and TCR beta sequencing was performed on peripheral blood mononuclear cells. Genomic DNA extraction from the blood cell samples was performed with the Qiagen DNeasy Blood Extraction Kit. From the germline V gene (reference sequence), CDR1 is WNHNN and CDR2 is SYGVQD. The CDR3, cysteine through phenylalanine, is 15 amino acids long. The entry retains the CDR3 DNA only, 45 bases that are in frame from base 1. V loses 4 bases at its end and J loses 6 bases; junction bases beyond the gene matches: 6. The research as a whole found: Because counts were too low, about 15 rarely observed V segments, including chromosome 9 orphons, were left out of the earlier analysis of some 600 of the donors. In a later analysis, most CMV-associated TCR beta chains were found to appear HLA-restricted, with HLA associations seemingly driven largely by CMV exposure. An association between a missense DCLRE1C variant and V-gene and J-gene trimming of TCR beta chains was found in a later genetic analysis and replicated in an independent cohort. A total of 150 or so TCR beta chains were listed by the study as associated with cytomegalovirus. In a later analysis, TCR association rates were found to vary across HLA loci, with the most associated TCRs seen for DRB1 alleles and the fewest for HLA-C alleles. A further reported finding was that TCR beta sequences accurately predicted the HLA-A and HLA-B alleles for most subjects in the first cohort. The 87-base-pair reads could not distinguish some IMGT-functional V segments, including TRBV6-2 and TRBV6-3, so those segments were excluded. The sequencing pipeline was judged likely to have produced a cluster of highly shared sequence variants as a technical artifact. In a later genetic analysis, fewer N-insertions in productive TCRs were reported among donors in an Asian-associated ancestry cluster than the roughly 670-donor mean. Correlated functional status among segregating V segments might be attributable to linkage disequilibrium, but an unknown experimental factor could not be ruled out. According to a later analysis, parvovirus B19, influenza, CMV and Epstein-Barr virus appeared linked to several top co-occurrence clusters. In this cohort, only TCR beta chains were sequenced, and detectable features were limited by the absence of alpha or paired-chain data. When HLA alleles, especially DR and DQ, strongly co-occurred, TCR associations were difficult to assign to individual alleles. A later analysis found that HLA-associated TCR beta chains were more clonally expanded and had lower generation probabilities than equally common non-associated chains. The presence/absence analyses assumed that sequencing depth was roughly uniform across donors, and that assumption may not be true. The classifier was reported to diagnose cytomegalovirus status with high specificity and sensitivity in both the original cohort and the validation cohort. Immune exposure information for the cohort was limited to CMV serostatus. The authors suggested that the approach could potentially be extended to other disease states and immunological phenotypes. A few of the identified cytomegalovirus-associated TCR beta chains were confirmed in vitro to be specific for cytomegalovirus antigens. Because HLA typing was missing for some donors at each locus, association tests included only the typed subset. Across donors, most TCR sequences were observed very rarely, whereas some public TCRs were present in many individuals. An earlier analysis of around 500 of the donors showed that most TCR beta V segments appeared in productive rearrangements either about 87% or about 30% of the time, which broadly matched IMGT annotations. At a false discovery rate of 0.05, a later analysis linked approximately 18,000 TCR beta sequences to specific HLA alleles.

Libraries were prepared through the immunoSEQ multiplex PCR assay. For the multiplex PCR, a mixture combining 60 forward primers for TCR Vbeta segments and 13 reverse primers for TCR Jbeta segments was used. Amplification of the CDR3 region of rearranged TCR beta genes was performed with a multiplex PCR assay on genomic DNA. The amplified TCR beta libraries were sequenced on the Illumina HiSeq System as 87-base-pair reads. Concerning the study's data processing: In a later analysis, some 80 million unique TCR beta chains were counted across the roughly 700 repertoires, and roughly 11 million of these chains were shared by at least two donors. Raw reads were error-corrected and collapsed into unique sequences with a nearest-neighbor algorithm that merged closely related sequences to remove PCR and sequencing errors. To assign V, D and J gene segments, CDR3 sequences were aligned to IMGT reference sequences. For a sequence to be retained, at least a six-nucleotide match to both a V gene segment and a J gene segment was required. A rearrangement counted as productive if the CDR3 had no stop codons and remained in frame with V and J, and every other rearrangement counted as non-productive. Following IMGT convention, CDR3 was defined as the stretch from the second conserved V-encoded cysteine to the conserved J-encoded phenylalanine. The earlier analysis of about 500 of the donors excluded sequences that lacked an unambiguous match to a single V gene segment. An earlier analysis of roughly 590 of the donors called V segments functional above 56.7% productive rearrangements and segregating when the between-donor standard deviation exceeded 5%. To diagnose cytomegalovirus status from the catalog of TCR beta chain sequences, a statistical classification framework was built. V and J gene assignment, in a later analysis, came from comparing TCR nucleotide sequences with IMGT/GENE-DB human TR gene sequences. A later analysis assigned CDR3 sequences and most-parsimonious VDJ recombination scenarios with the TCRdist pipeline. In a later analysis, each TCR beta chain was defined by its CDR3 amino acid sequence together with its V-gene family, and reads lacking a unique V-gene family were excluded. As a way to deal with suspected cross-contamination and a sequencing artifact, a later analysis dropped 450 to 600 nucleotide sequences that were highly shared and had low generation probability. In a later analysis, a clonal expansion index was calculated for each public chain from normalized within-repertoire ranks of inferred template counts. In a later analysis, generation probabilities were computed with a VDJ recombination model fitted to out-of-frame rearrangements, and the resulting probabilities were checked against IGoR. In a later analysis, TCR-TCR, TCR-HLA and TCR-CMV co-occurrence was scored with hypergeometric tests, and a repertoire-size bias correction was applied to TCR pairs. A later analysis estimated false discovery rates by permuting HLA or CMV assignments 20 times. In a later analysis, co-occurring TCRs were grouped with DBSCAN, and TCRdist sequence similarity was added when clustering was performed within HLA-allele-positive subsets. Repertoires with fewer than 30,000 or more than 120,000 public chains were left out of co-occurrence clustering, as were five repertoires with anomalous nucleotide sharing. What TCRdb holds here is the immuneACCESS table cut down to in-frame rearrangements. Part of the clones is not present; checked against another copy, under half of the missing clones reflect an unresolved V gene, and the others are unexplained. The V and J calls and clone size are taken from that table; D and trimming were inferred from the DNA. In this sample the table shows more than 80,000 clones, approximately 72% of which occur a single time. In total, the top ten clones hold approximately 4% of the sample.

Notes on this clone: No cognate antigen has been identified for it. There are no base qualities to consult, and no much larger clone falls within one base.

The rearranged chain carries TRBV10-1 and TRBJ2-3; a stretch of 11 junction bases matches TRBD2. The receptor was isolated from a woman in her thirties or forties in good health and CMV-seropositive. Specimen: PBMCs. The sequenced DNA: TGCGCCAGCAGTGCGGAACTAGCGGGAGTCGATACGCAGTATTTT. Translated, it gives CASSAELAGVDTQYF.